The rows below give T cell receptor beta chains drawn from one sample of a study of read filtering for tumor transcriptome and immune sequencing. One entry per CDR3 protein, called by TCRdb with MiXCR from the reads. The sample consists of more than 70,000 distinct CDR3 sequences, about 22% of them appearing once. What was sequenced was a population of CD138-negative cells sorted from bone marrow. Source of these receptors: a donor at least 40 years old with multiple myeloma. Both conserved end residues are part of each CDR3.

j_call v_call cdr3_aa
TRBJ2-1 TRBV3-1 CASSPSGVLDEQFF
TRBJ2-1 TRBV5-6 CASSLFLTGVWNEQFF
TRBJ1-2 TRBV5-1 CASSLGTVDYGYTF
TRBJ2-5 TRBV29-1 CSVGQARQETQYF
TRBJ1-5 TRBV29-1 CSVETGTQPQHF
TRBJ2-1 TRBV29-1 CSVEVSGGYNEQFF
TRBJ2-3 TRBV5-1 CASSSGPTDTEYF
TRBJ2-2 TRBV15 CATSREVYTANTGELFF
TRBJ2-3 TRBV5-1 CASSRLGGGADTQYF
TRBJ2-3 TRBV9 CASCVLAGTDTHYF
TRBJ1-1 TRBV5-1 CASSFSLRQDNTEAFF
TRBJ1-4 TRBV7-3 CASSPRGRDEKLFF
TRBJ2-3 TRBV5-1 CASSLGLHTDTQYF
TRBJ2-1 TRBV2 CASRAGTYNEQFF
TRBJ2-1 TRBV4-1 CASSQWTGGGEQFF